The 18 T cell receptor beta chains reported below all come from one sample, sequenced in a study of molecular identifiers for immune sequencing clone quantification. TCRdb ran MiXCR on the PCR reads and lists one entry per CDR3 protein. The repertoire holds about 640,000 distinct CDR3 sequences, with just under 20% as singletons. Sequencing used naive CD8+ T cells from blood, with Jurkat cell RNA spiked in. The subset denotes: FACS-sorted CD8+CD4-CCR7+CD45RA+ naive T cells. The origin of the receptors is a human donor in good health. Some libraries in this study had Jurkat cell RNA spiked in.

There are many counts of this clonotype. The V gene is TRBV11-2, the J gene TRBJ2-3; D remains ambiguous. This CDR3 has 14 amino acids. Germline lookup yields CDR1 SGHAT and CDR2 FQNNGV. The V end lost 2 bases, the J end lost 6 bases, and 12 bases lay between the germline ends. Written as DNA, the CDR3 is TGTGCCAGCAGCTTACTTGACCCGTCGGATACGCAGTATTTT. Translating it yields CASSLLDPSDTQYF. The whole variable domain, remainder taken from reference TRBV11-2 and TRBJ2-3, is EAGVAQSPRYKIIEKRQSVAFWCNPISGHATLYWYQQILGQGPKLLIQFQNNGVVDDSQLPKDRFSAERLKGVDSTLKIQPAKLEDSAVYLCASSLLDPSDTQYFGPGTRLTVL.

This clonotype has ten or more counts. The chain is built from TRBV30 and TRBJ2-7; D is uncertain. The germline gives CDR1 GTSNPN, CDR2 SVGIG (reference sequence). The CDR3 totals 14 residues. V was trimmed by 1 base and J by 2 bases, leaving 12 bases between them. CDR3 residues: CAWSGSRFPYEQYF. In DNA form, the CDR3 reads TGTGCCTGGAGTGGTAGTCGATTTCCCTACGAGCAGTACTTC.

In its sample, this clonotype was seen many times. The chain uses TRBV6-5 and TRBJ1-5; unclear D gene. The V gene lost 2 bases and the J gene lost 4 bases, with 9 bases spanning the gap. Per germline, CDR1 MNHEY and CDR2 SVGAGI. The CDR3 is 14 amino acids. CDR3 sequence (DNA): TGTGCCAGCAGTTACGCGGCGGGGAATCAGCCCCAGCATTTT. Protein product: CASSYAAGNQPQHF.

This chain uses TRBV6-2 or TRBV6-3 with TRBJ2-7; D perhaps matches TRBD2 (5 bases). This CDR3 has 14 residues. With 4 bases removed from V and 3 bases from J, the gap between germline ends came to 13 bases. The germline V gene encodes CDR1 MNHEY and CDR2 SVGEGT. CDR3 residues: CASSFGLLNYEQYF. As DNA, the CDR3 is TGTGCCAGCAGTTTCGGACTTTTGAACTACGAGCAGTACTTC.

This clonotype came up many times. V is TRBV4-3 and J is TRBJ2-3; 8 nucleotides agree with TRBD1. The V gene end was trimmed by 1 base and the J gene end by 1 base; junction bases not matched to a gene: 4. The CDR3 totals 16 residues. The germline V gene has CDR1 LGHNA and CDR2 YSLEER. CDR3 protein: CASSQGTGRGTDTQYF. The CDR3 coding sequence is TGCGCCAGCAGCCAAGGGACAGGGCGAGGCACAGATACGCAGTATTTT.

The V and J genes are TRBV9 and TRBJ2-7, with D perhaps assigned TRBD1 or TRBD2 (5 bases each). CDR3 length: 16 amino acids. The V end was cut by 4 bases, the J end by 3 bases, with 20 bases between. Germline V CDR1 and CDR2: SGDLS, YYNGEE. CDR3: CASSPGTNPAVYEQYF. CDR3 sequence (DNA): TGTGCCAGCAGCCCAGGGACCAACCCAGCTGTCTACGAGCAGTACTTC.

V gene TRBV19 combines with J gene TRBJ1-1; D remains ambiguous. V was shortened by 3 bases and J by 1 base, with 9 bases between the two germline ends. Germline V CDR1 and CDR2: LNHDA, SQIVND (reference sequence). The CDR3 covers 14 residues. The CDR3 spells CASSMNSANTEAFF. The CDR3 DNA is TGTGCCAGTAGTATGAACTCTGCGAACACTGAAGCTTTCTTT.

The sample holds many counts of this clonotype. The chain uses TRBV12-3 or TRBV12-4 and TRBJ2-7; 7 bases agree with TRBD2. Germline trimming cut 6 bases from V and 1 base from J; bases unmatched to any gene: 9. The CDR3 has 15 residues. CDR3: CASRSSGANSYEQYF. In DNA form, the CDR3 reads TGTGCCAGCAGATCTAGCGGAGCGAATTCCTACGAGCAGTACTTC.

This clonotype was detected many times. The chain joins TRBV3-1 to TRBJ2-5; D tentatively fits TRBD1 or TRBD2 (5 bases each). The germline V gene has CDR1 LGHDT and CDR2 YNNKEL (reference sequence). The length of the CDR3 is 14 residues. Trimming shortened V by 1 base and J by 9 bases, and 15 bases separated the two germline ends. The DNA of the CDR3 is TGTGCCAGCAGCCAAGTGGAAGGGACCTGGTCCCAGTACTTC. Amino acids: CASSQVEGTWSQYF.

At least ten counts were recorded for this clonotype. The chain links TRBV29-1 to TRBJ1-4, with D hard to call. This CDR3 has 13 amino acids. Deletions cut 7 bases from V and 2 bases from J, with 11 bases between. Looked up from germline, CDR1 is SQVTM and CDR2 is ANQGSEA. CDR3 DNA: TGCAGCGCTACCGGGATTACTAATGAAAAACTGTTTTTT. Its protein product is CSATGITNEKLFF.

The chain couples TRBV11-2 to TRBJ2-7; 12 positions match TRBD2. The germline V gene encodes CDR1 SGHAT and CDR2 FQNNGV. Trimming cost V 0 bases and J 7 bases; bases outside gene matches: 4. CDR3 length equals 15 residues. CDR3 sequence (DNA): TGTGCCAGCAGCTTAGAGTGGCTAGCGGGGGGGGAGCAGTACTTC. This encodes CASSLEWLAGGEQYF.

Turning to this clonotype: A much more abundant neighbour one base away suggests this may be a read error. The rearrangement links TRBV9 to TRBJ1-1; D is uncertain. Germline V gene lookup returns CDR1 SGDLS and CDR2 YYNGEE. The CDR3 totals 15 residues. V was trimmed by 7 bases and J by 4 bases, leaving 20 bases between them. The CDR3 protein is CASGSTPVGSTEAFF. DNA for the CDR3: TGTGCCAGCGGCTCAACGCCGGTCGGTAGCACTGAAGCTTTCTTT.

This clonotype appeared many times. The rearrangement links TRBV28 to TRBJ2-5, with a possible D match to TRBD1 (5 bases). Trimming took 4 bases from V and 5 from J, leaving 14 bases between them. In germline, CDR1 is MDHEN, CDR2 SYDVKM. This CDR3 spans 14 amino acids. CDR3 amino acids: CASSSQGLLETQYF. The CDR3 nucleotides read TGTGCCAGCAGTTCCCAGGGTCTATTGGAGACCCAGTACTTC.

The sample holds many counts of this clonotype. This rearrangement joins TRBV20-1 to TRBJ2-7; D unclear. The germline V gene has CDR1 DFQATT and CDR2 SNEGSKA (reference sequence). Trimming removed 1 base at V and 4 bases at J, with 11 bases between. This CDR3 region has 13 residues. CDR3 sequence (DNA): TGCAGTGCTAGAGGGCCCTCTCGGTACGAGCAGTACTTC. Protein product: CSARGPSRYEQYF.

This clonotype was detected only a few times. The chain links TRBV5-6 to TRBJ1-6, with 7 bases matching TRBD1. The CDR3 has 14 residues. Germline CDR1 and CDR2: SGHDT and YYEEEE. Losses at the gene ends were 2 bases for V and 13 bases for J; bases not matched to a gene: 9. CDR3 nucleotide sequence: TGTGCCAGCAGCTTAAGGGACAGTTATGATCCCCTCCACTTT. Residues: CASSLRDSYDPLHF. The full variable domain, rest sourced from reference TRBV5-6 and TRBJ1-6, is DAGVTQSPTHLIKTRGQQVTLRCSPKSGHDTVSWYQQALGQGPQFIFQYYEEEERQRGNFPDRFSGHQFPNYSSELNVNALLLGDSALYLCASSLRDSYDPLHFGNGTRLTVT.

This clonotype occurred many times. The genes are TRBV6-1 and TRBJ1-4; D may be TRBD1 (5 bases). Germline V gives CDR1 MNHNS, CDR2 SASEGT. V gave up 4 bases and J gave up 6 bases, with 18 bases separating them. The CDR3 extends over 16 amino acids. CDR3 DNA sequence: TGTGCCAGCAGTGGAAACAGGAACGAAGCCGATGAAAAACTGTTTTTT. Protein product: CASSGNRNEADEKLFF.

This clonotype was detected many times. This sequence joins TRBV28 and TRBJ2-7; no firm D call. CDR3 length: 14 residues. The V end was cut by 3 bases, the J end by 3 bases, with 12 bases between. Germline lookup yields CDR1 MDHEN and CDR2 SYDVKM. The CDR3 protein is CASSFSRALYEQYF. CDR3 DNA: TGTGCCAGCAGTTTTTCACGGGCCCTCTACGAGCAGTACTTC.

CDR3 in DNA: TGCAGCGTTGTAGGAGGCTCCTACAATGAGCAGTTCTTC. Amino acid sequence: CSVVGGSYNEQFF. This chain uses TRBV29-1 with TRBJ2-1; D is perhaps TRBD2 (5 bases). V lost 4 bases and J 0 bases, leaving 7 bases between the germline ends. The CDR3 runs to 13 residues. CDR1 and CDR2 from the germline V gene are SQVTM and ANQGSEA.